The clone carrying this TCR beta chain showed up just a few times. Other nucleotide sequences in the sample specify the same CDR3. Assay used: immunoSEQ multiplex PCR; TCRdb lists only in-frame clones, some missing. The sample holds under 200,000 clones, over 70% seen once. The sample comes from a study of blood T cell repertoires in COVID-19. CDR3 size: 15 residues. Germline-derived CDR1 and CDR2 are KGHSH and LQKENI. The V end lost 0 bases, the J end lost 6 bases, and 11 bases lay between the germline ends. Sequencing used PBMCs or T cells enriched from blood (not recorded which). The receptor was derived from a man aged 50 or older who had recovered from COVID-19. The chain combines TRBV18 with TRBJ1-4; tentative D call: TRBD1 (5 bases). The CDR3 sequence: CASSPPGEGHEKLFF. CDR3 coding DNA: TGTGCCAGCTCACCACCGGGGGAGGGTCATGAAAAACTGTTTTTT. Looking up the rest from reference TRBV18 and TRBJ1-4 gives the full variable domain: NAGVMQNPRHLVRRRGQEARLRCSPMKGHSHVYWYRQLPEEGLKFMVYLQKENIIDESGMPKERFSAEFPKEGPSILRIQQVVRGDSAAYFCASSPPGEGHEKLFFGSGTQLSVL.